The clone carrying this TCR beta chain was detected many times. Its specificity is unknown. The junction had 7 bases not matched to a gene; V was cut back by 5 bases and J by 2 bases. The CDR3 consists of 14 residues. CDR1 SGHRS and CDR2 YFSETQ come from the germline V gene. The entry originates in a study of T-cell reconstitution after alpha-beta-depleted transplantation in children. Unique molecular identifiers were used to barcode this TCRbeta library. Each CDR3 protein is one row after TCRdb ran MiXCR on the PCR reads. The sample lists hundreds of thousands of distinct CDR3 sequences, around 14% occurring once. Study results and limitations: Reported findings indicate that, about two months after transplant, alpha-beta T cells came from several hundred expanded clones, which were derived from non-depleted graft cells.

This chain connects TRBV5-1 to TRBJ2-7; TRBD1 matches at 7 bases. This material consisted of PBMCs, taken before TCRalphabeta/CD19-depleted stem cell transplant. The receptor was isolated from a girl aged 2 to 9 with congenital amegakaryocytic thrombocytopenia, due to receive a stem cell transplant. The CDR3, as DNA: TGCGCCAGCAGTACGACAGGGTTCGCCTACGAGCAGTACTTC. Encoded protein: CASSTTGFAYEQYF.